This TCR beta chain derives from a study of blood T cells in healthy people across ages. The overall study: T cells yielded about one barcoded beta molecule per two cells through template switching. Study-wide results and caveats: No one knew whether donors had CMV, which possibly confounded expanded clonotype changes.

Peripheral blood, around 10 milliliters per donor, was collected. A second PCR of 7 to 11 cycles used a sample-barcoded 5' primer and a J-beta primer mix. MiXCR, applied by TCRdb to the 5' RACE reads, yields one record per CDR3 protein. The table records over 700,000 distinct CDR3 sequences, less than 70% of them present only once. This clonotype appeared a few times. Antigen specificity is unknown. In germline, CDR1 is SQVTM, CDR2 ANQGSEA. The length of the CDR3 is 12 residues. The V gene end was trimmed by 6 bases and the J gene end by 7 bases; junction bases not matched to a gene: 7. Sequencing was performed on blood. The chain couples TRBV29-1 to TRBJ2-5; 8 nucleotides match TRBD2. The receptor was derived from a man older than 75 in good health. CDR3 DNA sequence: TGCAGCGTAGGACTAGCCAGAGGGACCCAGTACTTC. It yields the protein CSVGLARGTQYF.